This T cell receptor beta chain was identified in a study of cytomegalovirus exposure and HLA in healthy donors. The length of the CDR3 is 17 residues. The study ran its PCR with 60 Vbeta and 13 Jbeta primers. Sequencing used immunoSEQ multiplex PCR; TCRdb keeps in-frame clones, though not all of them. The data hold some 190,000 clones, with about 82% observed a single time. Sequencing input: PBMCs. The V and J genes are TRBV21-1 and TRBJ2-2; the D call TRBD2 from the table was never checked on the DNA. TRBV21-1 is given as a pseudogene. This sequence originates from a man aged 18 to 30 in good health and CMV-seronegative. The CDR3 sequence: CASSLRRGGRNTGELFF. CDR3 nucleotide sequence: TGTGCCAGCAGCCTTCGGCGGGGGGGACGGAACACCGGGGAGCTGTTTTTT.